Listed here is a single T cell receptor beta chain. Clones were read by immunoSEQ multiplex PCR, and TCRdb kept only the in-frame ones, dropping some. Of around 51,000 clones listed, roughly 80% were seen once; the top ten hold roughly a tenth. This entry belongs to a study of control samples from healthy donors and cancer patients. CDR3 length: 17 amino acids. Germline CDR1 and CDR2: MGHRA and YSYEKL. V shed 8 bases, J shed 1 base, and the junction held 14 bases outside the gene matches. The chain carries TRBV4-1 and TRBJ2-3; 8 bases are shared with TRBD1. This clonotype originated in a man between 65 and 85 years old in good health. Input material: blood. This CDR3 is CASSKTGAQFGTDTQYF. The CDR3, as DNA: TGCGCCAGCTCCAAGACAGGGGCCCAATTCGGCACAGATACGCAGTATTTT.